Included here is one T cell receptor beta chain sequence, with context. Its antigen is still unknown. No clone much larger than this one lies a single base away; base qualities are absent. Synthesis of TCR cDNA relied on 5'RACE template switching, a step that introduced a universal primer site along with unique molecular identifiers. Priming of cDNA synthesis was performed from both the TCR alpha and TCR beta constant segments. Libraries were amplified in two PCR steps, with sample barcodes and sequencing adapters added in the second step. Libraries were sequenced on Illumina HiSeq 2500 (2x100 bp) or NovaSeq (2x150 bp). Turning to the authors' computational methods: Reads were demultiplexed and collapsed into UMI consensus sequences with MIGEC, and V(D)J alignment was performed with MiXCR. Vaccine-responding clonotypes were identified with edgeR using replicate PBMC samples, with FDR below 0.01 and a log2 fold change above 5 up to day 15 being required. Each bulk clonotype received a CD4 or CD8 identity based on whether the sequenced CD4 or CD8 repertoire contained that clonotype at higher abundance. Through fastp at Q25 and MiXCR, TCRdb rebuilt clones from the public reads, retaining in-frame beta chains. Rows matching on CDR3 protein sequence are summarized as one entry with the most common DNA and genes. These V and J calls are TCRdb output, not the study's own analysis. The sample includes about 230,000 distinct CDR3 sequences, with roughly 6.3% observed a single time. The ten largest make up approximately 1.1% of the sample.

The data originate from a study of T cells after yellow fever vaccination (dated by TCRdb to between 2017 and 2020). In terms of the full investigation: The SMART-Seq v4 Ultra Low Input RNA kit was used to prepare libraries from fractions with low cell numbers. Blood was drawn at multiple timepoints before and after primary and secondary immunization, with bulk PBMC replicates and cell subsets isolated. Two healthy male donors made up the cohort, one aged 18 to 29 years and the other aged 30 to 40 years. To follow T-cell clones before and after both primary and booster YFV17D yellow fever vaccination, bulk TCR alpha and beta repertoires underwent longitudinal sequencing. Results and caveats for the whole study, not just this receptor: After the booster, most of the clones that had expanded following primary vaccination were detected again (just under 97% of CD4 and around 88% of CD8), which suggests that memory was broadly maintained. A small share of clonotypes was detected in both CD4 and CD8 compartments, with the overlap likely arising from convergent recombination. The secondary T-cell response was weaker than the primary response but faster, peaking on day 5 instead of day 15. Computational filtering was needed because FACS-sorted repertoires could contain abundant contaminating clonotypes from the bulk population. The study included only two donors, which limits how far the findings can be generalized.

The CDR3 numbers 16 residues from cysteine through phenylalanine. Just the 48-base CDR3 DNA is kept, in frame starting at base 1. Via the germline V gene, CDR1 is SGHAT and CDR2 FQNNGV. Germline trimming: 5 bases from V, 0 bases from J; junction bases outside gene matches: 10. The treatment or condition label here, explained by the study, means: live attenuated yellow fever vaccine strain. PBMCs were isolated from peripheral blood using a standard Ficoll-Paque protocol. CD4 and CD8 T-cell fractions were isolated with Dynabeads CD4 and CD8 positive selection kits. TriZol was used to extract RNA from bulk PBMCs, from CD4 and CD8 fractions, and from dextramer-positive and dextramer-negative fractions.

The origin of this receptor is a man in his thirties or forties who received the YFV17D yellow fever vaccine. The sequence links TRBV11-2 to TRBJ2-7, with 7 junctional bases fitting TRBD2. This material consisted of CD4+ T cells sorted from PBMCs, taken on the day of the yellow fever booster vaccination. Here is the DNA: TGTGCCAGCAGCCGCGGGGCTAGCGGAGCCTCCTACGAGCAGTACTTC. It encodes CASSRGASGASYEQYF.